What follows are 30 T cell receptor beta chains derived from one specimen sequenced in a study of cytomegalovirus exposure and HLA in healthy donors. Amplification used 60 Vbeta primers and 13 Jbeta primers. Using immunoSEQ multiplex PCR, the repertoire was profiled, and TCRdb retains in-frame clones only, with some absent. The data contain 130,000 or so clones, around 78% of them seen just once; the ten biggest clones take up approximately 1.6%. Material for sequencing was PBMCs. These receptors were obtained from a woman under 30 in good health and CMV-seronegative.

This clone appeared a few times. V is TRBV21-1 and J is TRBJ2-5; no check of the table's D call, TRBD2, against the DNA was made. TRBV21-1 is recorded as a pseudogene. This CDR3 is 16 amino acids long. The CDR3 reads CASSKGSGSSQETQYF. In DNA form, the CDR3 reads TGTGCCAGCAGCAAGGGAAGCGGGAGTAGCCAAGAGACCCAGTACTTC.

The rearrangement joins TRBV27 to TRBJ2-1; a weak D match, TRBD2 (5 bases). Trimming removed 2 bases from V and 5 bases from J, with 10 bases in between. This CDR3 is 14 amino acids long. Germline V lookup: CDR1 MNHEY, CDR2 SMNVEV (reference sequence). The CDR3 nucleotides are TGTGCCAGCAGTTTAAATGAGCGGCACAATGAGCAGTTCTTC. Residues: CASSLNERHNEQFF.

In this sample, this clone turned up a few times. The gene calls are TRBV6-5 and TRBJ2-7; a weak D match, TRBD1 (5 bases). CDR1 and CDR2 (germline): MNHEY, SVGAGI. Between the trimmed V and J ends, which lost 0 bases and 7 bases, there was a span of 16 bases. This CDR3 is 15 amino acids long. CDR3 loop: CASSYSSEGVGEQYF. CDR3 nucleotides: TGTGCCAGCAGTTACTCGAGTGAAGGGGTCGGAGAGCAGTACTTC.

This chain uses TRBV7-8 with TRBJ1-1; D gene uncertain. The CDR3 loop spans 16 amino acids. Germline V gene sequence: CDR1 SGHVS, CDR2 FQNEAQ. Trimming removed 5 bases at V and 5 bases at J, with 21 bases between. Here the CDR3 reads CASSRVMGAGGTEAFF. The DNA of the CDR3 is TGTGCCAGCAGCCGTGTCATGGGAGCGGGAGGGACTGAAGCTTTCTTT.

The chain combines TRBV19 with TRBJ2-5; D ambiguous. CDR3 length equals 13 residues. Deletions cut 3 bases from V and 0 bases from J, with 5 bases between. The germline V gene has CDR1 LNHDA and CDR2 SQIVND (reference sequence). This CDR3 is CASSINYQETQYF. CDR3 coding DNA: TGTGCCAGTAGTATCAACTACCAAGAGACCCAGTACTTC.

J is TRBJ1-2 and V is TRBV5-6; 12 bases line up with TRBD1. The trim removed 4 bases at V and 7 bases at J, leaving 14 bases unmatched. This CDR3 has 17 residues. Germline CDR1 SGHDT, CDR2 YYEEEE. CDR3 sequence reads: CASSGRDRGQSSRGYTF. The CDR3 region has the DNA TGTGCCAGCAGCGGCCGGGACAGGGGGCAGTCGAGTCGTGGCTACACCTTC.

This clone showed up just once. CDR3 DNA sequence: TGTGCCAGCAGCTTATGGGCGGGGACCTACGAGCAGTACTTC. This gives the protein CASSLWAGTYEQYF. The rearrangement joins TRBV7-2 to TRBJ2-7; tentative D call: TRBD2 (6 bases). The length of the CDR3 is 14 residues. The V gene's germline CDR1 is SGHTA and CDR2 FQGNSA. Deletions cut 2 bases from V and 2 bases from J, with 10 bases between.

The rearrangement uses TRBV5-6 and TRBJ2-7; 7 nucleotides align to TRBD2. Trimming removed 3 bases from V and 6 bases from J; junction bases left unmatched: 6. CDR1 SGHDT and CDR2 YYEEEE come from the germline V gene. The CDR3 totals 13 residues. The CDR3 region has the DNA TGTGCCAGCAGCTATAGTCTAGCGGCCGAGCAGTACTTC. Translation: CASSYSLAAEQYF.

The chain couples TRBV11-2 to TRBJ1-2, with D perhaps TRBD1 (6 bases). The V end lost 1 base, the J end lost 4 bases, and 10 bases lay between the germline ends. Germline V gives CDR1 SGHAT, CDR2 FQNNGV. The CDR3 has 14 residues. This CDR3 reads CASSLGTASYGYTF. Written as DNA, the CDR3 is TGTGCCAGCAGCTTAGGGACAGCCAGCTATGGCTACACCTTC.

The rearrangement links TRBV4-1 to TRBJ1-5, with 8 bases identical to TRBD1. CDR3 length: 15 residues. After removal of 4 bases from V and 7 bases from J, the junction contained 9 bases not matched to a gene. Germline V gene sequence: CDR1 MGHRA, CDR2 YSYEKL. DNA of the CDR3: TGCGCCAGCAGCCCCCAGGGGGCGGGTATGCAGCCCCAGCATTTT. Amino acid sequence: CASSPQGAGMQPQHF.

The V call is TRBV19, the J call TRBJ2-1, with 8 bases lining up with TRBD2. This CDR3 is built from 14 residues. CDR1 and CDR2 (germline): LNHDA, SQIVND (reference sequence). The V and J ends lost 7 bases and 7 bases, in that order; junction bases with no gene match: 9. This CDR3 is CASTPGGPGNEQFF. The CDR3 nucleotides read TGTGCCAGTACCCCGGGAGGGCCGGGAAATGAGCAGTTCTTC.

J is TRBJ2-1 and V is TRBV5-1; D ambiguous. CDR3 length equals 15 residues. Per germline, CDR1 SGHRS and CDR2 YFSETQ. Trimming cost V 0 bases and J 0 bases, with 7 bases left between them. In nucleotides, the CDR3 is TGCGCCAGCAGCTTGGGACGGAGCTCCTACAATGAGCAGTTCTTC. It codes for CASSLGRSSYNEQFF.

The chain couples TRBV5-1 to TRBJ1-1; D might be TRBD1 (6 bases). V lost 3 bases and J lost 5, with 20 bases in between. This CDR3 is built from 16 residues. Germline values: CDR1 SGHRS, CDR2 YFSETQ. The CDR3 region is CASSSRRGGLSTEAFF. Here the CDR3 DNA reads TGCGCCAGCAGCTCTCGTCGGGGGGGGCTGAGTACTGAAGCTTTCTTT.

This clone occurred once. The rearrangement joins TRBV29-1 to TRBJ2-6; no clear D gene. From germline, CDR1 is SQVTM and CDR2 ANQGSEA. V lost 5 bases and J 0 bases, leaving 2 bases between the germline ends. The length of the CDR3 is 12 residues. The CDR3 region has the DNA TGCAGCGTTCACTCTGGGGCCAACGTCCTGACTTTC. This sequence encodes CSVHSGANVLTF. The variable domain in full, completed from reference TRBV29-1 and TRBJ2-6, reads SAVISQKPSRDICQRGTSLTIQCQVDSQVTMMFWYRQQPGQSLTLIATANQGSEATYESGFVIDKFPISRPNLTFSTLTVSNMSPEDSSIYLCSVHSGANVLTFGAGSRLTVL.

This rearrangement joins TRBV6-5 to TRBJ1-2; D possibly corresponds to TRBD1 (5 bases). From germline, CDR1 is MNHEY and CDR2 SVGAGI. The V end was cut by 6 bases, the J end by 4 bases, with 18 bases between. This CDR3 is built from 15 residues. CDR3 sequence: CASSFHPTASYGYTF. The CDR3 nucleotides read TGTGCCAGCAGCTTTCATCCGACAGCATCCTATGGCTACACCTTC.

DNA for the CDR3: TGTGCCAGTAGTGTAACCAAAGAGCGGGACGTAGCTTTCTTT. It specifies CASSVTKERDVAFF. V usage is TRBV19 and J usage is TRBJ1-1; D might be TRBD1 (5 bases). Germline CDR1 is LNHDA and CDR2 is SQIVND (reference sequence). V gave up 5 bases and J gave up 10 bases, with 20 bases separating them. The CDR3 is 14 residues long.

CDR3 region: CASSYSFAGGETQYF. CDR3 nucleotide sequence: TGTGCCAGCAGTTACTCGTTCGCGGGGGGAGAGACCCAGTACTTC. The chain uses TRBV6-5 and TRBJ2-5; 8 bases align to TRBD2. The CDR3 loop spans 15 amino acids. CDR1 MNHEY and CDR2 SVGAGI come from the germline V gene. The trim removed 0 bases at V and 4 bases at J, leaving 4 bases unmatched.

The chain joins TRBV11-1 to TRBJ2-7, with 11 bases matching TRBD1. Germline CDR1 is SGHAT and CDR2 is FQDESV (reference sequence). Trimming cost V 5 bases and J 5 bases; bases outside gene matches: 5. CDR3 size: 14 residues. The CDR3: CASSARDRGDEQYF. DNA for the CDR3: TGTGCCAGCAGCGCAAGGGACAGGGGGGACGAGCAGTACTTC.

The genes are TRBV4-2 and TRBJ2-1, with D perhaps matching TRBD2 (5 bases). V was shortened by 0 bases and J by 9 bases, with 18 bases between the two germline ends. CDR1 and CDR2 (germline): LGHNA, YNFKEQ. The CDR3 length is 16 residues. The CDR3 reads CASSQDLEVAGPEQFF. The CDR3 nucleotides read TGTGCCAGCAGCCAAGATTTGGAGGTCGCTGGGCCTGAGCAGTTCTTC.

Of note for this clone: An end of the junction does not agree with germline; a read error may underlie this. The J gene is TRBJ1-5, the V gene TRBV30; 7 nucleotides match TRBD1. The CDR3 consists of 17 residues. Germline CDR1 is GTSNPN and CDR2 is SVGIG (reference sequence). CDR3 residues: CAWSVQGREIGNRPQHF. The CDR3 region has the DNA TGTGCCTGGAGTGTACAGGGGCGAGAAATAGGCAATCGGCCCCAGCATTTT.

This clone was detected once. The chain has TRBV27 and TRBJ2-7; 7 nucleotides agree with TRBD1. V trimming: 0 bases; J trimming: 3 bases; junction bases outside the gene matches: 8. CDR1 MNHEY and CDR2 SMNVEV come from the germline V gene (reference sequence). The CDR3 is 16 residues long. The CDR3, as DNA: TGTGCCAGCAGTTTATCGGGTGAGGGGGCCTACTACGAGCAGTACTTC. Translating gives CASSLSGEGAYYEQYF.

CDR3 DNA: TGTGCCAGCAGAACCCCCGGGACAGCATACGAGCAGTACTTC. Translated, it gives CASRTPGTAYEQYF. The rearrangement uses TRBV6-5 and TRBJ2-7; TRBD1 agrees at 7 bases. CDR1 is MNHEY, CDR2 SVGAGI, per germline. CDR3 length: 14 amino acids. The V segment lost 6 bases and the J segment 4 bases; nucleotides outside the gene matches: 9.

The J gene is TRBJ1-2, the V gene TRBV2, with 9 bases that match TRBD1. This CDR3 spans 15 amino acids. Germline V CDR1 and CDR2: SNHLY, FYNNEI. The J segment lost 6 bases and the V segment lost 5 bases, leaving 10 bases of the junction unmatched. The CDR3 DNA follows: TGTGCCAGCAGTTCACCGGGACAGGGTTACGATGGCTACACCTTC. It specifies CASSSPGQGYDGYTF.

This clone was counted between two and nine times. V is TRBV5-4 and J is TRBJ2-5, with D possibly matching TRBD2 (6 bases). CDR1 SGHNT and CDR2 YYREEE come from the germline V gene (reference sequence). V dropped 7 bases and J dropped 6 bases, with 22 bases sitting between them. The CDR3 contains 15 residues. CDR3 coding DNA: TGTGCCAGCGGACACGGTTCTAGCGCGGAACAGACCCAGTACTTC. Amino acid sequence: CASGHGSSAEQTQYF.

The chain uses TRBV29-1 and TRBJ2-5; 7 bases are shared with TRBD2. The V gene's germline CDR1 is SQVTM and CDR2 ANQGSEA. The CDR3 has 15 residues. V shed 7 bases and J 0 bases; nucleotides not matched to a gene: 11. The CDR3 sequence: CSGGFLGGYQETQYF. CDR3 in DNA: TGCAGCGGTGGCTTCCTGGGGGGGTACCAAGAGACCCAGTACTTC.

CDR3 amino acids: CAWSRGRLAGGPVYNEQFF. The CDR3 DNA sequence: TGTGCCTGGAGCCGGGGCAGACTAGCGGGAGGGCCAGTCTACAATGAGCAGTTCTTC. This sequence joins TRBV30 and TRBJ2-1, with 14 nucleotides matching TRBD2. V was pared by 3 bases and J by 3 bases, with 13 bases of the junction left unmatched. This CDR3 has 19 residues. Germline V gene sequence: CDR1 GTSNPN, CDR2 SVGIG (reference sequence). The variable domain in full, completed from reference TRBV30 and TRBJ2-1, reads SQTIHQWPATLVQPVGSPLSLECTVEGTSNPNLYWYRQAAGRGLQLLFYSVGIGQISSEVPQNLSASRPQDRQFILSSKKLLLSDSGFYLCAWSRGRLAGGPVYNEQFFGPGTRLTVL.

The chain couples TRBV6-5 to TRBJ2-7, with D possibly TRBD2 on 5 matching bases. V gave up 7 bases and J gave up 3 bases, with 13 bases separating them. This CDR3 contains 13 residues. Germline values: CDR1 MNHEY, CDR2 SVGAGI. CDR3 amino acids: CASINPAGYEQYF. As DNA, the CDR3 is TGTGCCAGCATTAACCCGGCGGGCTACGAGCAGTACTTC.

The genes are TRBV5-1 and TRBJ2-1, with TRBD2 identical over 14 bases. The CDR3 runs to 15 residues. After removal of 8 bases from V and 5 bases from J, the junction contained 6 bases not matched to a gene. The germline V gene encodes CDR1 SGHRS and CDR2 YFSETQ. The CDR3 nucleotides are TGCGCCAGTTCCGGGACTAGCGGGGGTGACAATGAGCAGTTCTTC. Translation: CASSGTSGGDNEQFF.

V is TRBV5-1 and J is TRBJ2-7; D is uncertain. The CDR3 runs 13 residues. Trimming removed 0 bases from V and 4 bases from J, with 8 bases in between. Germline V gene lookup returns CDR1 SGHRS and CDR2 YFSETQ. For the CDR3, the DNA is TGCGCCAGCAGCTTGGGGTGGGCTTACGAGCAGTACTTC. It codes for CASSLGWAYEQYF.

This clone was observed a handful of times. V and J are TRBV5-1 and TRBJ2-1; 10 bases map to TRBD1. From germline, CDR1 is SGHRS and CDR2 YFSETQ. The J segment lost 7 bases and the V segment lost 0 bases, leaving 4 bases of the junction unmatched. The CDR3 totals 15 residues. The CDR3 DNA reads as TGCGCCAGCAGCTTGGAGACAGGGGGCATAAATGAGCAGTTCTTC. Translated: CASSLETGGINEQFF.